These 3 T cell receptor beta chains were all obtained from the same sample, sequenced in a study of OX40 agonist ivuxolimab in advanced cancers. Sequencing used immunoSEQ multiplex PCR; TCRdb keeps in-frame clones, though not all of them. The repertoire holds about 53,000 clones, with more than 75% as singletons. Sample: CD4+ or CD8+ T cells sorted from blood, taken in a trial of the OX40 agonist ivuxolimab. Every receptor here comes from an adult with an advanced solid tumor such as melanoma, head and neck, liver or kidney cancer.

The DNA for the CDR3 is TGCAGCGTTGAATTGGGGGCACTTGGGTACACTGAAGCTTTCTTT. Protein product: CSVELGALGYTEAFF. The chain carries TRBV29-1 and TRBJ1-1; maybe TRBD1 (6 bases). Germline V gene data show CDR1 as SQVTM and CDR2 as ANQGSEA. The CDR3 sequence is 15 residues long. V lost 2 bases, J lost 3 bases, and 16 bases lay in between.

This chain uses TRBV11-3 with TRBJ1-1; 7 bases line up with TRBD1. The CDR3 runs 13 residues. V was clipped by 4 bases and J by 7 bases; unmatched bases: 6. The V gene's germline CDR1 is SGHNT and CDR2 YENEEA. The CDR3 protein is CASSSRQGNEAFF. DNA of the CDR3: TGTGCCAGCAGCTCACGACAGGGAAATGAAGCTTTCTTT.

The V and J genes are TRBV5-1 and TRBJ2-2; D ambiguous. CDR1 SGHRS and CDR2 YFSETQ come from the germline V gene. This CDR3 comprises 16 residues. Trimming pared 0 bases from V and 3 bases from J, leaving 12 bases between. The CDR3 reads CASSLVRSGYTGELFF. CDR3 coding DNA: TGCGCCAGCAGCTTGGTTCGTTCGGGTTACACCGGGGAGCTGTTTTTT.